This note documents a single T cell receptor beta chain sequence. Its matching antigen is unknown. The source of the sample is a study of glioma-infiltrating T cells. Study information: WHO grade II oligodendrogliomas or astrocytomas, plus non-recurrent WHO grade IV glioblastomas, were sampled. Around 1 million peripheral T cells were targeted at about 4- to 10-fold coverage. Study results and caveats: A blood CDR3 motif signature was depleted in highly divergent patients.

TCR alpha and beta CDR3 regions were amplified from RNA using iRepertoire nested multiplex PCR. TCRdb re-analysed the multiplex PCR reads in MiXCR, keeping a single row per CDR3 protein. The table records a few hundred thousand distinct CDR3 sequences, less than 50% of them present only once. There are 16 residues in the CDR3. The V and J ends lost 6 bases and 1 base, in that order; junction bases with no gene match: 8. The V gene is TRBV12-3 or TRBV12-4, the J gene TRBJ2-3; 9 nucleotides line up with TRBD1. This receptor was obtained from a human donor with low-grade glioma or glioblastoma, undergoing nonglioma brain surgery, or in good health (not recorded which). Material: glioma tissue, nonneoplastic brain tissue, or PBMCs (not recorded which). In nucleotides, the CDR3 is TGTGCCAGCAGGCCGGGACAGGGTGCAGGCACAGATACGCAGTATTTT. This sequence encodes CASRPGQGAGTDTQYF.